A selection of T cell receptor beta chains follows, all from one sample in a study of cytomegalovirus exposure and HLA in healthy donors. Generated by immunoSEQ multiplex PCR, the TCRdb table keeps only in-frame clones and is missing some. The data show about 130,000 clones, around 68% seen once. The sequencing input was PBMCs. These receptors originate from a man in his forties in good health and CMV-seropositive. Both conserved end residues are part of each CDR3. The D gene is left open where the match is weak. A clone size is listed for some rows: how often the clone was seen (once, few, many), or a class if it is expanded.

.	TRBV7-2	TRBJ1-1	.	TGTGCCAGCAGCTTAGGCGTGTTGAACACTGAAGCTTTCTTT	CASSLGVLNTEAFF
.	TRBV5-1	TRBJ1-1	once	TGCGCCAGCAGCTTGGGGGGGGGCCCTGAAGCTTTCTTT	CASSLGGGPEAFF
.	TRBV6-6	TRBJ1-1	once	TGTGCCAGCAGTCAAGGGGGGGGAAACACTGAAGCTTTCTTT	CASSQGGGNTEAFF
.	TRBV10-3	TRBJ1-1	.	TGTGCCCCTCGTGAGCGGGGAAACACTGAAGCTTTCTTT	CAPRERGNTEAFF
TRBD1	TRBV2	TRBJ1-4	.	TGTGCCACACAGAAACAGGGGGCGCCTGGGCGAAATGAAAAACTGTTTTTT	CATQKQGAPGRNEKLFF
TRBD1	TRBV27	TRBJ2-2	.	TGTGCCAGCAGTTTTTGGGGGACAGGGGACACCGGGGAGCTGTTTTTT	CASSFWGTGDTGELFF
.	TRBV10-3	TRBJ2-2	few	TGTGCCATCAAAGAAGGGGATTCGGGCACCGGGGAGCTGTTTTTT	CAIKEGDSGTGELFF
.	TRBV2	TRBJ1-3	.	TGTGCCAGCAGTGAAGCGCTGGCAGGTGGAAACACCATATATTTT	CASSEALAGGNTIYF
.	TRBV27	TRBJ1-2	.	TGTGCCAGCAGTTTGACAGCCTCTAACTATGGCTACACCTTC	CASSLTASNYGYTF
.	TRBV2	TRBJ2-3	.	TGTGCCAGCAGTGTGGAGCCGGGGGGCTCTAGCACAGATACGCAGTATTTT	CASSVEPGGSSTDTQYF